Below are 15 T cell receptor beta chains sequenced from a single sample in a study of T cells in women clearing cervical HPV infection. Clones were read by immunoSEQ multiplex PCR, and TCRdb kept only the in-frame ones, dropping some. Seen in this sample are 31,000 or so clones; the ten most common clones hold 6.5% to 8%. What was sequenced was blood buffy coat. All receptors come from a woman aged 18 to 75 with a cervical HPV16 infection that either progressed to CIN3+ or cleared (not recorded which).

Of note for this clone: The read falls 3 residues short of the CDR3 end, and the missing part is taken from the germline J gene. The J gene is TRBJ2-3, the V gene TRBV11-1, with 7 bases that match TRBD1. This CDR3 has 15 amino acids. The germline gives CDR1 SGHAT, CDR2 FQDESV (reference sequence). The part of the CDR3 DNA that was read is TGTGCCAGCAGCTTGGACAGGCCCTCACAAGAGACG. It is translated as CASSLDRPSQET. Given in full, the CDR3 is CASSLDRPSQETQYF.

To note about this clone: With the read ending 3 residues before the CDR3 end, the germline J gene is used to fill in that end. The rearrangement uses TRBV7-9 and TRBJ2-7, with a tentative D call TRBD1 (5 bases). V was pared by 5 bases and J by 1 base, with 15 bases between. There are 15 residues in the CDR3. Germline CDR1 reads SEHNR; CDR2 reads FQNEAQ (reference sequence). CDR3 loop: CASSATDTGSYEQYF. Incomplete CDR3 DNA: TGTGCCAGCAGCGCAACAGATACAGGATCCTACGAG.

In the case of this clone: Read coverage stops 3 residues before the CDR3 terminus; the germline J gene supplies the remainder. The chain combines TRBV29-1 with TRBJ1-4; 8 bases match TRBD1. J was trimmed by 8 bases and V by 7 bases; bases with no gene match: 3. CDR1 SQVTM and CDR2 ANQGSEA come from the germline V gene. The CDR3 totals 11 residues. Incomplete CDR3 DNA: TGCAGCGCTGGGGACAGGGAAAAA. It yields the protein CSAGDREK. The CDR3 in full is CSAGDREKLFF.

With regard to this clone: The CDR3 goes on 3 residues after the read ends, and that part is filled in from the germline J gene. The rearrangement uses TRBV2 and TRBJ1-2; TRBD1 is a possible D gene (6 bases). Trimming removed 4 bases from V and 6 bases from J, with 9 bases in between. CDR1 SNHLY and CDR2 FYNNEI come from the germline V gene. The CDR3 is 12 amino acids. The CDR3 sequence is CASSGTDNGYTF. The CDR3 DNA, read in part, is TGTGCCAGCAGTGGGACAGATAATGGC.

CDR3 DNA, as far as it was read: TGCGCCAGCACCCAGGAGAAAACAGATACG. Protein: CASTQEKTDT. The whole CDR3 reads CASTQEKTDTQYF. The gene calls are TRBV23-1 and TRBJ2-3; D is uncertain. The read comes to an end 3 residues before the CDR3 does, leaving the germline J gene to fill in the end. TRBV23-1 is assigned to the ORF class and has an uncertain function. This CDR3 is built from 13 residues. V lost 7 bases to trimming and J lost 3 bases, with 11 bases between them.

The sequenced CDR3 bases are TGTGCCAGCAGCTTACCGGGGACAGGGACCATTTATGGC. Protein sequence: CASSLPGTGTIYG. The complete CDR3 reads CASSLPGTGTIYGYTF. The chain employs TRBV7-8 and TRBJ1-2; 9 bases fit TRBD1. The DNA ends 3 residues before the CDR3 does, and the rest of the CDR3 is filled in from the germline J gene. The CDR3 covers 16 residues. The germline CDR1 and CDR2 sequences are SGHVS and FQNEAQ. The ends lost 2 bases at V and 5 bases at J; junction bases unmatched: 9.

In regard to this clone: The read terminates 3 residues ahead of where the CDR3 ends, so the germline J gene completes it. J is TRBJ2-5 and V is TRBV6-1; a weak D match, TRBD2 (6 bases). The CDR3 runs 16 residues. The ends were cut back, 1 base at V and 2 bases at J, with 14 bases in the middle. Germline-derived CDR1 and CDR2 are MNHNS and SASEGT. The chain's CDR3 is CASSEGARRGQETQYF. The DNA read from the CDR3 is TGTGCCAGCAGTGAAGGGGCGAGACGGGGGCAAGAGACC.

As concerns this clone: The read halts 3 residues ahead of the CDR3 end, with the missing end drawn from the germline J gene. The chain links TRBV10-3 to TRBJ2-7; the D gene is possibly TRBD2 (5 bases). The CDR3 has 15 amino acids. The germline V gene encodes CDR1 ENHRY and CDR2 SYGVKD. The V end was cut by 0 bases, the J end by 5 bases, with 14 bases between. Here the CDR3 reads CAISESTRLAHEQYF. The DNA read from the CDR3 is TGTGCCATCAGTGAGTCGACTCGGCTAGCCCACGAG.

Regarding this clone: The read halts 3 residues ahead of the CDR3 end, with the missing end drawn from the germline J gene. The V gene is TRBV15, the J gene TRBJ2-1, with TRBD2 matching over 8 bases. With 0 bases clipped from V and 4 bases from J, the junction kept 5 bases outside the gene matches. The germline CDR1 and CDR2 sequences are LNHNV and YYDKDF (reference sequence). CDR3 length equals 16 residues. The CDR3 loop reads CATSRDFSGGYNEQFF. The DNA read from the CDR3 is TGTGCCACCAGCAGAGATTTCAGCGGGGGTTACAATGAG.

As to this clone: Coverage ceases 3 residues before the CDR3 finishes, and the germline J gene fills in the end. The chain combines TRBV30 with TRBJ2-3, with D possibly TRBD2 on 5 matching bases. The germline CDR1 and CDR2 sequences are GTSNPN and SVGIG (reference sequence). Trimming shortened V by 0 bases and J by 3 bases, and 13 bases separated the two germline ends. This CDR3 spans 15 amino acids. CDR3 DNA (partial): TGTGCCTGGAGTGTATCTCGAGGGTTGACAGATACG. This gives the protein CAWSVSRGLTDT. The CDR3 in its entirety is CAWSVSRGLTDTQYF.

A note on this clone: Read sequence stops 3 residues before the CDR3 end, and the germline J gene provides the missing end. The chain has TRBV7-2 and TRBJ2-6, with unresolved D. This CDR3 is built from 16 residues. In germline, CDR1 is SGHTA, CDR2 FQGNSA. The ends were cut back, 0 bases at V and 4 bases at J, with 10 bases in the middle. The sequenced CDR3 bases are TGTGCCAGCAGCTTAGCGAGGCCGTCCGGGGCCAACGTC. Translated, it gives CASSLARPSGANV. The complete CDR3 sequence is CASSLARPSGANVLTF.

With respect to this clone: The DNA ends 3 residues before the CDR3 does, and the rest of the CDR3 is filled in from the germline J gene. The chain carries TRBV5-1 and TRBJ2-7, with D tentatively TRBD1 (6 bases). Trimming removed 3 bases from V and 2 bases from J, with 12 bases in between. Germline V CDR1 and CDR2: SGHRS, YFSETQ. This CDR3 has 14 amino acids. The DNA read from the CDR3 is TGCGCCAGCAGCTCGGGACAAGAAACCTACGAG. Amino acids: CASSSGQETYE. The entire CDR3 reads CASSSGQETYEQYF.

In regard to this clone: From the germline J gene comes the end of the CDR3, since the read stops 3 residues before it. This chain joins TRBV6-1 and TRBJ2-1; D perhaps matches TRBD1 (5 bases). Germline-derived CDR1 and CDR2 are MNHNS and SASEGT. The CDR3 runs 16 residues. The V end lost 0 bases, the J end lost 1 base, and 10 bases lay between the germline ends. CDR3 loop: CASSEAPRVSYNEQFF. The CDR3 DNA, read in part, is TGTGCCAGCAGTGAAGCCCCCAGGGTTTCCTACAATGAG.

The chain's CDR3 is CASSFGGSGYGDTQYF. CDR3 DNA (partial): TGTGCCAGCAGCTTTGGTGGTAGCGGGTATGGGGATACG. V usage is TRBV7-3 and J usage is TRBJ2-3; 7 nucleotides line up with TRBD2. The read finishes 3 residues shy of the CDR3 end, and the germline J gene is used to complete it. Germline lookup yields CDR1 SGHTA and CDR2 FQGTGA. With 3 bases clipped from V and 6 bases from J, the junction kept 12 bases outside the gene matches. The CDR3 covers 16 residues.

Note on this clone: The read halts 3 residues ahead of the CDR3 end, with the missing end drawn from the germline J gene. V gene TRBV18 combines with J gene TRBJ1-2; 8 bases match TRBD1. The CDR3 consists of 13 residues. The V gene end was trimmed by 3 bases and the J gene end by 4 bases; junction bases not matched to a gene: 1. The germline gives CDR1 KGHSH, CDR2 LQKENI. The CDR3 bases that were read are TGTGCCAGCTCACCGGACAGGGCCTATGGC. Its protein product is CASSPDRAYG. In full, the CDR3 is CASSPDRAYGYTF. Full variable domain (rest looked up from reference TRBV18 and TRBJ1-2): NAGVMQNPRHLVRRRGQEARLRCSPMKGHSHVYWYRQLPEEGLKFMVYLQKENIIDESGMPKERFSAEFPKEGPSILRIQQVVRGDSAAYFCASSPDRAYGYTFGSGTRLTVV.